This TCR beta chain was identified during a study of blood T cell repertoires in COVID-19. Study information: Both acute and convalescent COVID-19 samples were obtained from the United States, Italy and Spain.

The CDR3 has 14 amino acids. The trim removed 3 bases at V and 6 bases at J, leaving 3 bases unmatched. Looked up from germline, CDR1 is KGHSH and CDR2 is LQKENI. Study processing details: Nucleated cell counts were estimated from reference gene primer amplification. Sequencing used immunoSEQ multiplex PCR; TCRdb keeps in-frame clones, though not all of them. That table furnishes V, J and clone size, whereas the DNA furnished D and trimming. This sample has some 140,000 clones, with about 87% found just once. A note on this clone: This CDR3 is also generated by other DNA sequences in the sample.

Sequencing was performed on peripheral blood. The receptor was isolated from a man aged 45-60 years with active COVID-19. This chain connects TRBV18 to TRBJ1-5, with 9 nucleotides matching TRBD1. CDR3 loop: CASSPGQGGQPQHF. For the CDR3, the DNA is TGTGCCAGCTCACCGGGACAGGGAGGTCAGCCCCAGCATTTT.